This paragraph covers one T cell receptor beta chain sequence. Germline V gene lookup returns CDR1 MNHEY and CDR2 SVGAGI. The CDR3 is made up of 14 amino acids. With V trimmed by 7 bases and J by 4 bases, 9 bases remained unmatched. The authors' processing: Amplification of reference gene primers provided the estimated nucleated cell counts. Method: immunoSEQ multiplex PCR; TCRdb's copy keeps in-frame clones and lacks some. From that table come the V and J calls and clone size; the DNA was used to work out D and trimming. Among about 140,000 clones listed, more than 70% were seen once. The sample comes from a study of blood T cell repertoires in COVID-19. Study-level information: Samples taken during acute and convalescent COVID-19 were collected in the United States, Italy and Spain. PBMCs, B-cell-depleted T cells, or T cells were the source of the cDNA or gDNA that made up the material.

The specimen sequenced was peripheral blood. The chain combines TRBV6-5 with TRBJ1-1, with 7 bases fitting TRBD1. This receptor was identified in an older woman with acute or convalescent COVID-19. The CDR3 coding sequence is TGTGCCAGCACGACAGGGATGAGCCGCACTGAAGCTTTCTTT. This codes for CASTTGMSRTEAFF.